Below, 12 T cell receptor beta chains from the same sample are listed, as sequenced in a study of Graves' ophthalmopathy and Graves' hyperthyroidism. Amplification targeted the TCR beta CDR3 regions, with RNA transcripts as the source material. After a first-round RT-PCR with HTBI primers, a second-round multiplex PCR was run. In TCRdb, the multiplex PCR reads were re-called with MiXCR into one record per CDR3 protein. In the table there are 200,000 to 250,000 distinct CDR3 sequences, around a fifth of which are singletons. Material: peripheral blood. These receptors all stem from a woman between 45 and 60 years old with Graves' ophthalmopathy.

The chain uses TRBV12-3 or TRBV12-4 and TRBJ1-2, with D possibly being TRBD1 (5 bases). The CDR3 sequence is 12 residues long. Trimming took 5 bases from V and 4 from J, leaving 8 bases between them. CDR3 in DNA: TGTGCCAGCAGTGGGGACGTCTATGGCTACACCTTC. This encodes CASSGDVYGYTF.

This clonotype was observed at least ten times. The chain is built from TRBV12-3 or TRBV12-4 and TRBJ2-5, with TRBD2 identical over 9 bases. The V gene end was trimmed by 4 bases and the J gene end by 5 bases; junction bases not matched to a gene: 8. CDR3 length: 15 residues. The CDR3 DNA reads as TGTGCCAGCAGTTCCCGGGGACTAGCAAGGGAGACCCAGTACTTC. Translated, it gives CASSSRGLARETQYF.

This clonotype has at least ten counts. The chain carries TRBV15 and TRBJ1-1; D is undetermined. The V end lost 2 bases, the J end lost 0 bases, and 10 bases lay between the germline ends. Germline values: CDR1 LNHNV, CDR2 YYDKDF (reference sequence). This CDR3 has 15 residues. CDR3 in amino acids: CATSRYPTVNTEAFF. The CDR3 DNA is TGTGCCACCAGCAGATACCCGACGGTGAACACTGAAGCTTTCTTT.

The chain joins TRBV30 to TRBJ1-6; D might be TRBD1 (6 bases). The V end lost 5 bases, the J end lost 10 bases, and 12 bases lay between the germline ends. The CDR3 covers 12 residues. Germline lookup yields CDR1 GTSNPN and CDR2 SVGIG (reference sequence). This CDR3 reads CAWRGAGSPLHF. CDR3 nucleotide sequence: TGTGCCTGGCGGGGGGCAGGATCACCCCTCCACTTT.

This clonotype was detected ten times or more. The chain has TRBV7-2 and TRBJ2-5; the D is unclear. CDR3 length: 15 residues. V was cut by 5 bases and J by 5 bases, with 18 bases left in between. CDR1 is SGHTA, CDR2 FQGNSA, per germline. CDR3 nucleotide sequence: TGTGCCAGCAGCCCGTACTCGACTGGACGGGAGACCCAGTACTTC. This codes for CASSPYSTGRETQYF.

The V call is TRBV18, the J call TRBJ2-5; D gene ambiguous. Trimming cost V 0 bases and J 5 bases, with 16 bases left between them. CDR3 size: 16 residues. Germline loops: CDR1 KGHSH, CDR2 LQKENI. CDR3 amino acids: CASSPPNPRSGETQYF. The CDR3 DNA is TGTGCCAGCTCACCACCGAATCCTAGATCTGGGGAGACCCAGTACTTC.

In its sample, this clonotype was seen many times. This rearrangement joins TRBV19 to TRBJ1-3; D is perhaps TRBD1 (5 bases). CDR1 and CDR2 from the germline V gene are LNHDA and SQIVND (reference sequence). The germline V and J ends were trimmed by 8 bases and 0 bases, with 14 bases remaining between them. The CDR3 spans 15 residues. The CDR3 nucleotides read TGTGCCAGTGGGCTTGACAGATACTCTGGAAACACCATATATTTT. Protein product: CASGLDRYSGNTIYF.

This clonotype occurred many times. This chain connects TRBV20-1 to TRBJ1-1; possible D gene TRBD1, 5 bases. V shed 4 bases and J shed 0 bases, with 15 bases lying between them. Germline V gene lookup returns CDR1 DFQATT and CDR2 SNEGSKA (reference sequence). The length of the CDR3 is 15 residues. CDR3 residues: CSAKPLDRLNTEAFF. The CDR3 DNA reads as TGCAGTGCTAAACCCCTAGACAGATTGAACACTGAAGCTTTCTTT.

This CDR3 is CASTRDASGNTIYF. CDR3 coding DNA: TGTGCCAGCACGAGGGATGCGTCTGGAAACACCATATATTTT. This sequence joins TRBV6-1 and TRBJ1-3; D is unclear. V dropped 7 bases and J dropped 1 base, with 11 bases sitting between them. Per the germline V gene, CDR1 is MNHNS and CDR2 is SASEGT. CDR3 length: 14 residues.

This clonotype has a count of ten or more. The chain employs TRBV11-2 and TRBJ2-5, with TRBD1 as a possible D gene (5 bases). V was clipped by 10 bases and J by 2 bases, with 20 bases between them. The CDR3 sequence is 15 residues long. In germline, CDR1 is SGHAT, CDR2 FQNNGV. CDR3 protein: CATAAGHHVQETQYF. CDR3 coding DNA: TGTGCCACGGCGGCAGGGCACCACGTACAAGAGACCCAGTACTTC.

This clonotype was observed at least ten times. This chain connects TRBV20-1 to TRBJ2-2; the match to TRBD2 covers 10 bases. Germline V gene sequence: CDR1 DFQATT, CDR2 SNEGSKA (reference sequence). This CDR3 has 15 residues. J lost 3 bases, V lost 0 bases, and 1 base had no gene match. CDR3 residues: CSARDLAGDTGELFF. The DNA for the CDR3 is TGCAGTGCTAGAGATCTAGCGGGAGACACCGGGGAGCTGTTTTTT.

The J gene is TRBJ2-7, the V gene TRBV27; a weak D match, TRBD2 (6 bases). The germline V gene has CDR1 MNHEY and CDR2 SMNVEV (reference sequence). The CDR3 is 16 amino acids. V was shortened by 1 base and J by 4 bases, with 17 bases between the two germline ends. This CDR3 is CASSLFAGLSAYEQYF. In DNA form, the CDR3 reads TGTGCCAGCAGTTTATTCGCGGGACTCTCGGCGTACGAGCAGTACTTC.